The 10 T cell receptor beta chains listed next were all sequenced from one sample in a study of control samples from healthy donors and cancer patients. The data were produced by immunoSEQ multiplex PCR, yet TCRdb's version contains in-frame clones alone and is incomplete. The repertoire holds about 100,000 clones, with 75% to 90% as singletons. Sequencing was performed on blood. The receptor source for this set is a man aged 25 to 40 in good health.

The chain links TRBV27 to TRBJ2-1; TRBD1 agrees at 7 bases. The V gene's germline CDR1 is MNHEY and CDR2 SMNVEV (reference sequence). The CDR3 has 18 residues. V shed 3 bases, J shed 0 bases, and the junction held 11 bases outside the gene matches. The CDR3 here is CASSFMLRAGGSYNEQFF. The DNA of the CDR3 is TGTGCCAGCAGTTTTATGCTGCGGGCAGGGGGCTCCTACAATGAGCAGTTCTTC.

This clone was seen only once. CDR3 nucleotides: TGTGCCAGCCCCCCTAGCGGGGGGGGGAGCTCCTACAATGAGCAGTTCTTC. Translated: CASPPSGGGSSYNEQFF. The chain links TRBV28 to TRBJ2-1, with 12 bases identical to TRBD2. Germline CDR1 is MDHEN and CDR2 is SYDVKM. The CDR3 consists of 17 residues. V was pared by 8 bases and J by 0 bases, with 8 bases of the junction left unmatched.

This clone is medium-sized by share. This rearrangement joins TRBV2 to TRBJ1-1, with 10 bases aligning to TRBD1. The V gene end was trimmed by 5 bases and the J gene end by 10 bases; junction bases not matched to a gene: 10. The CDR3 sequence is 14 residues long. Looked up from germline, CDR1 is SNHLY and CDR2 is FYNNEI. CDR3 region: CASSTQTGGWGAFF. DNA for the CDR3: TGTGCCAGCAGTACCCAGACAGGGGGCTGGGGAGCTTTCTTT. The full variable domain, rest sourced from reference TRBV2 and TRBJ1-1, is EPEVTQTPSHQVTQMGQEVILRCVPISNHLYFYWYRQILGQKVEFLVSFYNNEISEKSEIFDDQFSVERPDGSNFTLKIRSTKLEDSAMYFCASSTQTGGWGAFFGQGTRLTVV.

The chain combines TRBV9 with TRBJ2-1; D remains unclear. Trimming removed 2 bases at V and 9 bases at J, with 12 bases between. The germline CDR1 and CDR2 sequences are SGDLS and YYNGEE. This CDR3 region has 13 residues. CDR3 bases: TGTGCCAGCAGCGTGGGCTATCGGTCTGAGCAGTTCTTC. Protein sequence: CASSVGYRSEQFF.

The chain couples TRBV5-1 to TRBJ1-4; D is ambiguous. V was shortened by 4 bases and J by 5 bases, with 15 bases between the two germline ends. Germline values: CDR1 SGHRS, CDR2 YFSETQ. The CDR3 has 15 amino acids. The CDR3 bases are TGCGCCAGCAGCCCGACGGGAGGGTCGAATGAAAAACTGTTTTTT. As protein: CASSPTGGSNEKLFF.

The chain joins TRBV27 to TRBJ2-1, with D uncertain. Germline CDR1 MNHEY, CDR2 SMNVEV (reference sequence). The CDR3 runs 15 residues. Trimming cost V 2 bases and J 8 bases, with 16 bases left between them. CDR3 residues: CASSLTSLSFDEQFF. The CDR3 region has the DNA TGTGCCAGCAGTTTAACGAGTCTGAGTTTCGATGAGCAGTTCTTC.

V is TRBV15 and J is TRBJ1-6, with a possible D match to TRBD1 (6 bases). Trimming took 5 bases from V and 9 from J, leaving 17 bases between them. The CDR3 extends over 15 amino acids. Germline lookup yields CDR1 LNHNV and CDR2 YYDKDF (reference sequence). The CDR3, as DNA: TGTGCCACCAGCGGCTTCAGGGGATCTGGTTCACCCCTCCACTTT. Its protein is CATSGFRGSGSPLHF. The full variable domain, completed using reference TRBV15 and TRBJ1-6, is DAMVIQNPRYQVTQFGKPVTLSCSQTLNHNVMYWYQQKSSQAPKLLFHYYDKDFNNEADTPDNFQSRRPNTSFCFLDIRSPGLGDTAMYLCATSGFRGSGSPLHFGNGTRLTVT.

The rearrangement uses TRBV21-1 and TRBJ1-3. TRBV21-1 is a pseudogene segment. This CDR3 has 14 amino acids. Here the CDR3 reads CASSPPPSGNTIYF. CDR3 nucleotides: TGTGCCAGCAGCCCCCCCCCGTCTGGAAACACCATATATTTT.

The chain combines TRBV7-7 with TRBJ2-1; the match to TRBD2 covers 7 bases. The ends lost 5 bases at V and 2 bases at J; junction bases unmatched: 6. The length of the CDR3 is 15 residues. The germline gives CDR1 SSHAT, CDR2 FNYEAQ (reference sequence). DNA of the CDR3: TGTGCCAGCAGCCCTGGGGCGGGAGCCTACAATGAGCAGTTCTTC. It is translated as CASSPGAGAYNEQFF.

The chain is built from TRBV19 and TRBJ2-4; the match to TRBD1 covers 11 bases. The CDR3 is 16 amino acids. CDR1 is LNHDA and CDR2 is SQIVND in the germline V gene (reference sequence). V gave up 1 base and J gave up 4 bases; unmatched junction bases: 3. CDR3 sequence reads: CASSIVGTGGKNIQYF. CDR3 nucleotides: TGTGCCAGTAGTATAGTTGGGACAGGGGGGAAAAACATTCAGTACTTC. Complete variable domain (other parts from reference TRBV19 and TRBJ2-4): DGGITQSPKYLFRKEGQNVTLSCEQNLNHDAMYWYRQDPGQGLRLIYYSQIVNDFQKGDIAEGYSVSREKKESFPLTVTSAQKNPTAFYLCASSIVGTGGKNIQYFGAGTRLSVL.